One and the same sample provided the 18 T cell receptor beta chains below, sequenced in a study of blood T cell repertoires in COVID-19. Sequencing used immunoSEQ multiplex PCR; TCRdb keeps in-frame clones, though not all of them. The sample includes approximately 50,000 clones, 84% of them seen just once. Input material: peripheral blood. The receptor set was obtained from a human donor in a cohort sampled during active COVID-19.

In DNA form, the CDR3 reads TGTGCCAGCAGCTCCGGGACTAGCGGGAGGGCCTTCCACGAGCAGTACTTC. This translates into CASSSGTSGRAFHEQYF. The rearrangement uses TRBV5-4 and TRBJ2-7, with 16 nucleotides matching TRBD2. Trimming at V came to 3 bases and at J to 5 bases, leaving 8 bases not matched to a gene. Germline values: CDR1 SGHNT, CDR2 YYREEE (reference sequence). This CDR3 is 17 amino acids long.

This clone has a handful of counts. The gene calls are TRBV7-2 and TRBJ1-5; tentative D call: TRBD1 (5 bases). Germline-derived CDR1 and CDR2 are SGHTA and FQGNSA. V gave up 5 bases and J gave up 2 bases, with 10 bases separating them. CDR3 length: 14 amino acids. CDR3 nucleotides: TGTGCCAGCAGCGACATACAGGGCAATCAGCCCCAGCATTTT. This encodes CASSDIQGNQPQHF.

The chain recombines TRBV4-2 with TRBJ1-5, with TRBD1 matching 10 bases. The CDR3 has 16 amino acids. The V segment lost 4 bases and the J segment 5 bases; nucleotides outside the gene matches: 8. The germline V gene has CDR1 LGHNA and CDR2 YNFKEQ. CDR3 sequence (DNA): TGTGCCAGCAGCCTCATATACGGACAGGGGGATCAGCCCCAGCATTTT. This sequence encodes CASSLIYGQGDQPQHF.

This chain links TRBV19 with TRBJ2-3; D is ambiguous. Germline lookup yields CDR1 LNHDA and CDR2 SQIVND (reference sequence). The CDR3 sequence is 14 residues long. V lost 4 bases and J lost 0, with 8 bases in between. The CDR3 region is CASSTQSSTDTQYF. CDR3 bases: TGTGCCAGTAGTACCCAGTCTAGCACAGATACGCAGTATTTT.

The chain uses TRBV30 and TRBJ2-5; D call uncertain. The CDR3 runs to 15 residues. Trimming left V 0 bases short and J 2 bases short, with 13 bases between. The germline V gene has CDR1 GTSNPN and CDR2 SVGIG (reference sequence). For the CDR3, the DNA is TGTGCCTGGAGTGTAGGTTGGGCAGCACAAGAGACCCAGTACTTC. As protein: CAWSVGWAAQETQYF.

The V gene is TRBV5-6, the J gene TRBJ1-4, with 9 nucleotides matching TRBD1. The V gene end was trimmed by 5 bases and the J gene end by 5 bases; junction bases not matched to a gene: 7. The CDR3 is made up of 15 amino acids. The germline V gene has CDR1 SGHDT and CDR2 YYEEEE. The CDR3 coding sequence is TGTGCCAGCAGGTCGGAGGGGACAGGGAATGAAAAACTGTTTTTT. Translated, it gives CASRSEGTGNEKLFF.

The CDR3 is CASTRTSHNEQFF. The CDR3 nucleotides are TGTGCCAGCACTAGGACTAGCCACAATGAGCAGTTCTTC. V is TRBV2 and J is TRBJ2-1; TRBD2 agrees at 8 bases. Germline V CDR1 and CDR2: SNHLY, FYNNEI. The CDR3 totals 13 residues. J lost 5 bases, V lost 7 bases, and 4 bases had no gene match.

The V call is TRBV7-2, the J call TRBJ2-5, with 10 bases lining up with TRBD2. This CDR3 comprises 16 residues. Losses at the gene ends were 5 bases for V and 3 bases for J; bases not matched to a gene: 9. CDR1 and CDR2 (germline): SGHTA, FQGNSA. The CDR3 nucleotides read TGTGCCAGCAGCCTACCCCGGACTAGCGGCAAAGAGACCCAGTACTTC. This encodes CASSLPRTSGKETQYF.

This clone has more than one count but fewer than ten. The chain employs TRBV4-2 and TRBJ2-7; D may be TRBD2 (6 bases). CDR1 is LGHNA, CDR2 YNFKEQ, per germline. The CDR3 length is 14 residues. The V end lost 3 bases, the J end lost 5 bases, and 14 bases lay between the germline ends. CDR3 bases: TGTGCCAGCAGCCATCCGGGAGCCATGGACGAGCAGTACTTC. Translation gives CASSHPGAMDEQYF.

The count of this clone is one. The chain's CDR3 is CASSLLAGAQETQYF. The CDR3 DNA is TGTGCCAGCAGCTTACTAGCGGGGGCCCAAGAGACCCAGTACTTC. This sequence joins TRBV11-3 and TRBJ2-5; 10 bases fit TRBD2. Germline CDR1 is SGHNT and CDR2 is YENEEA. The CDR3 spans 15 residues. V gave up 2 bases and J gave up 1 base; unmatched junction bases: 1.

The chain carries TRBV27 and TRBJ2-7; D may be TRBD1 (6 bases). V lost 5 bases and J 0 bases, leaving 14 bases between the germline ends. Germline-derived CDR1 and CDR2 are MNHEY and SMNVEV (reference sequence). The length of the CDR3 is 15 residues. CDR3 nucleotide sequence: TGTGCCAGCAGTCCCCGGGACACCCGCTCCTACGAGCAGTACTTC. It translates to CASSPRDTRSYEQYF.

V usage is TRBV30 and J usage is TRBJ2-7, with TRBD1 matching 7 bases. V shed 1 base and J 6 bases; nucleotides not matched to a gene: 3. There are 12 residues in the CDR3. In germline, CDR1 is GTSNPN, CDR2 SVGIG (reference sequence). CDR3 in amino acids: CAWSGGTAEQYF. CDR3 DNA sequence: TGTGCCTGGAGTGGGGGGACAGCCGAGCAGTACTTC.

This chain links TRBV19 with TRBJ1-5; TRBD1 agrees at 10 bases. J lost 6 bases, V lost 5 bases, and 4 bases had no gene match. This CDR3 contains 14 residues. Germline values: CDR1 LNHDA, CDR2 SQIVND (reference sequence). The CDR3 loop reads CASSPRTGGQPQHF. For the CDR3, the DNA is TGTGCCAGTAGTCCCCGGACAGGGGGTCAGCCCCAGCATTTT.

This sequence joins TRBV27 and TRBJ2-5; TRBD2 matches 7 bases. V gave up 2 bases and J gave up 2 bases; unmatched junction bases: 8. The CDR3 covers 16 residues. Germline lookup yields CDR1 MNHEY and CDR2 SMNVEV (reference sequence). CDR3: CASSLSPSGPQETQYF. CDR3 coding DNA: TGTGCCAGCAGTTTAAGTCCTAGCGGACCACAAGAGACCCAGTACTTC.

The genes are TRBV5-1 and TRBJ1-1; 10 bases are a match to TRBD1. V dropped 3 bases and J dropped 5; count of bases not matched to a gene: 4. Germline-derived CDR1 and CDR2 are SGHRS and YFSETQ. The length of the CDR3 is 14 residues. The CDR3 DNA follows: TGCGCCAGCAGCTCACGACAGGGGGCGACTGAAGCTTTCTTT. It yields the protein CASSSRQGATEAFF. Full variable domain (rest looked up from reference TRBV5-1 and TRBJ1-1): KAGVTQTPRYLIKTRGQQVTLSCSPISGHRSVSWYQQTPGQGLQFLFEYFSETQRNKGNFPGRFSGRQFSNSRSEMNVSTLELGDSALYLCASSSRQGATEAFFGQGTRLTVV.

V usage is TRBV5-6 and J usage is TRBJ2-5; D is perhaps TRBD2 (5 bases). Germline CDR1 SGHDT, CDR2 YYEEEE. The CDR3 loop spans 14 amino acids. Trimming took 0 bases from V and 5 from J, leaving 11 bases between them. CDR3 DNA: TGTGCCAGCAGCTTGGCCGGGGTACAGGAGACCCAGTACTTC. This codes for CASSLAGVQETQYF.

The rearrangement joins TRBV2 to TRBJ1-3; tentatively, D is TRBD1 (6 bases). Between the trimmed V and J ends, which lost 6 bases and 9 bases, there was a span of 18 bases. This CDR3 has 14 amino acids. The germline CDR1 and CDR2 sequences are SNHLY and FYNNEI. The CDR3, as DNA: TGTGCCAGCAGCAGAGACAGGATGGGTAGCACCATATATTTT. This encodes CASSRDRMGSTIYF.

The chain recombines TRBV4-3 with TRBJ2-1, with D maybe TRBD2 (5 bases). Trimming stripped 0 bases from V and 3 bases from J, with 9 bases between. Germline lookup yields CDR1 LGHNA and CDR2 YSLEER. This CDR3 has 15 residues. CDR3 sequence reads: CASSQDEGSYNEQFF. The CDR3 DNA sequence: TGCGCCAGCAGCCAAGATGAGGGCAGCTACAATGAGCAGTTCTTC.